This T cell receptor (beta chain) comes out of a study of blood T cell repertoires in COVID-19. In the study overall: T cells, B-cell-depleted T cells, or PBMCs provided the cDNA or gDNA that served as material.

Profiling relied on immunoSEQ multiplex PCR, and the TCRdb table lists in-frame clones only, not all of them. The sample carries about 98,000 clones, 82% recorded once. This clone has just a few counts. The CDR3 runs to 16 residues. CDR1 LNHDA and CDR2 SQIVND come from the germline V gene (reference sequence). Trimming removed 5 bases at V and 0 bases at J, with 16 bases between. This chain joins TRBV19 and TRBJ1-1; D is undetermined. The source of this sequence is a man aged 80 or over with acute or convalescent COVID-19. The sample taken for sequencing was peripheral blood. CDR3: CASSAGLTVMNTEAFF. The CDR3 DNA is TGTGCCAGTAGTGCAGGACTGACCGTCATGAACACTGAAGCTTTCTTT. The entire variable domain, with the rest obtained from reference TRBV19 and TRBJ1-1, is as follows: DGGITQSPKYLFRKEGQNVTLSCEQNLNHDAMYWYRQDPGQGLRLIYYSQIVNDFQKGDIAEGYSVSREKKESFPLTVTSAQKNPTAFYLCASSAGLTVMNTEAFFGQGTRLTVV.